This T cell receptor beta chain comes out of a study of CD8 T cells in Susac syndrome. Sequencing of TCR beta covered CD8+ and CD4+ T cells obtained from blood. The germline V gene has CDR1 LGHNA and CDR2 YNFKEQ. V lost 1 base to trimming and J lost 6 bases; unmatched junction nucleotides: 5. The CDR3 is made up of 15 amino acids. RNA amounts of about 0.5 to 1 ug underwent reverse transcription with random hexamers. In TCRdb, the immunoSEQ multiplex PCR reads were re-called with MiXCR into one record per CDR3 protein. The table has about 150,000 distinct CDR3 sequences, approximately 96% seen once. This clonotype originated in a human donor with Susac syndrome. This sequence joins TRBV4-2 and TRBJ1-5; 8 positions agree with TRBD1. Sequences were obtained from CD4+ T cells from PBMCs. This CDR3 reads CASSQVGQGGQPQHF. The DNA for the CDR3 is TGTGCCAGCAGCCAAGTAGGACAGGGAGGTCAGCCCCAGCATTTT.